Below, 22 T cell receptor beta chains from the same sample are listed, as sequenced in a study of blood T cells in healthy people across ages. For the second PCR, which ran for roughly 6 to 12 cycles, a sample-barcoded 5' primer and a J-beta primer mix were used. Each CDR3 protein is one row after TCRdb ran MiXCR on the 5' RACE reads. The sample holds some 1.5 million distinct CDR3 sequences, 28% seen once. Sequencing input: blood. The receptors come from a woman in her twenties or thirties in good health.

CDR3 bases: TGTGCCAGCCCGGGCGGTATGAACACTGAAGCTTTCTTT. Translating it yields CASPGGMNTEAFF. The chain uses TRBV18 and TRBJ1-1; no reliable D call. The germline CDR1 and CDR2 sequences are KGHSH and LQKENI. CDR3 length: 13 amino acids. V was pared by 8 bases and J by 0 bases, with 10 bases between.

The CDR3 DNA follows: TGCGCCAGCAGCCAGCAGGGACGGGACTACGAGCAGTACTTC. Its protein is CASSQQGRDYEQYF. The V gene is TRBV4-1, the J gene TRBJ2-7; D may be TRBD1 or TRBD2 (5 bases each). V lost 3 bases and J 3 bases, leaving 12 bases between the germline ends. Germline loops: CDR1 MGHRA, CDR2 YSYEKL. The CDR3 is 14 amino acids.

The rearrangement uses TRBV2 and TRBJ1-1; 10 nucleotides match TRBD1. Germline values: CDR1 SNHLY, CDR2 FYNNEI. V was clipped by 5 bases and J by 9 bases; unmatched bases: 9. This CDR3 spans 14 amino acids. CDR3 sequence reads: CASSRQGAGGKAFF. The CDR3 DNA reads TGTGCCAGCAGTCGACAGGGGGCTGGGGGAAAAGCTTTCTTT.

In this sample, this clonotype turned up a few times. This chain joins TRBV7-9 and TRBJ2-7; 8 bases are a match to TRBD2. V shed 2 bases and J 5 bases; nucleotides not matched to a gene: 11. This CDR3 is built from 16 residues. Germline V gene lookup returns CDR1 SEHNR and CDR2 FQNEAQ (reference sequence). As DNA, the CDR3 is TGTGCCAGCAGCTTACCCCGTGCAGCGGGGGTCGACGAGCAGTACTTC. Encoded protein: CASSLPRAAGVDEQYF.

As DNA, the CDR3 is TGTGCCAGCAGCCAAGGACCGGGACTAGTCAATGAGCAGTTCTTC. Amino acids: CASSQGPGLVNEQFF. The chain carries TRBV7-2 and TRBJ2-1; 8 nucleotides agree with TRBD2. Germline V CDR1 and CDR2: SGHTA, FQGNSA. After removal of 5 bases from V and 6 bases from J, the junction contained 9 bases not matched to a gene. The CDR3 runs 15 residues.

This clonotype was counted once. The chain joins TRBV5-1 to TRBJ1-6; D perhaps matches TRBD1 (5 bases). This CDR3 comprises 14 residues. Germline CDR1 reads SGHRS; CDR2 reads YFSETQ. V gave up 3 bases and J gave up 6 bases, with 10 bases separating them. The CDR3 sequence is CASSSETANSPLHF. In DNA form, the CDR3 reads TGCGCCAGCAGCTCCGAGACAGCTAATTCACCCCTCCACTTT.

This clonotype was counted between two and nine times. The CDR3 nucleotides are TGTGCCAGCATAGGAGGACTAGCGGGAGGAGCCCACAATGAGCAGTTCTTC. Its protein product is CASIGGLAGGAHNEQFF. The chain is built from TRBV12-3 or TRBV12-4 and TRBJ2-1; TRBD2 agrees at 14 bases. V was clipped by 7 bases and J by 5 bases; unmatched bases: 10. The CDR3 loop spans 17 amino acids.

This clonotype was recorded many times. CDR3 region: CSARLAGGLEQYF. CDR3 nucleotides: TGCAGTGCCCGACTAGCGGGGGGGCTCGAGCAGTACTTC. V is TRBV20-1 and J is TRBJ2-7; 14 positions match TRBD2. CDR3 length: 13 amino acids. The V segment lost 6 bases and the J segment 6 bases; nucleotides outside the gene matches: 4. CDR1 and CDR2 from the germline V gene are DFQATT and SNEGSKA (reference sequence).

This clonotype was counted a few times. This chain connects TRBV7-9 to TRBJ2-7; 9 nucleotides align to TRBD1. This CDR3 is built from 14 residues. Germline-derived CDR1 and CDR2 are SEHNR and FQNEAQ (reference sequence). J lost 3 bases, V lost 8 bases, and 8 bases had no gene match. As DNA, the CDR3 is TGTGCCAGCTCCGGGACAGGGTCGCTCTACGAGCAGTACTTC. This translates into CASSGTGSLYEQYF.

This clonotype was detected many times. V is TRBV7-9 and J is TRBJ2-7; 7 bases line up with TRBD2. Trimming at V came to 5 bases and at J to 5 bases, leaving 12 bases not matched to a gene. The germline V gene encodes CDR1 SEHNR and CDR2 FQNEAQ (reference sequence). The CDR3 runs 15 residues. CDR3: CASSRREGTVHEQYF. CDR3 DNA sequence: TGTGCCAGCAGCCGCAGGGAGGGTACCGTACACGAGCAGTACTTC. The whole variable domain, remainder taken from reference TRBV7-9 and TRBJ2-7, is DTGVSQNPRHKITKRGQNVTFRCDPISEHNRLYWYRQTLGQGPEFLTYFQNEAQLEKSRLLSDRFSAERPKGSFSTLEIQRTEQGDSAMYLCASSRREGTVHEQYFGPGTRLTVT.

The V gene is TRBV20-1, the J gene TRBJ1-5, with a tentative D call TRBD1 (6 bases). CDR1 and CDR2 (germline): DFQATT, SNEGSKA (reference sequence). CDR3 size: 15 residues. The V gene lost 5 bases and the J gene lost 0 bases, with 14 bases spanning the gap. The CDR3: CSAGQFFISNQPQHF. In DNA form, the CDR3 reads TGCAGTGCTGGACAGTTTTTTATTAGCAATCAGCCCCAGCATTTT.

The rearrangement links TRBV9 to TRBJ2-1; no clear D gene. The CDR3 length is 14 residues. Trimming removed 4 bases at V and 3 bases at J, with 11 bases between. Germline loops: CDR1 SGDLS, CDR2 YYNGEE. The CDR3: CASSLTSDYNEQFF. DNA of the CDR3: TGTGCCAGCAGCCTTACCAGCGACTACAATGAGCAGTTCTTC.

In its sample, this clonotype was seen a few times. The gene calls are TRBV5-1 and TRBJ2-7; TRBD2 might be the D (5 bases). Germline assignment: CDR1 SGHRS and CDR2 YFSETQ. CDR3 size: 14 residues. V lost 4 bases to trimming and J lost 3 bases, with 14 bases between them. The CDR3, as DNA: TGCGCCAGCAGCCCGCGGACTGACGACTACGAGCAGTACTTC. It codes for CASSPRTDDYEQYF.

This clonotype came up once. The junction and the germline gene differ at one end; a read error may be behind it. This chain links TRBV10-3 with TRBJ1-4; possible D gene TRBD1, 6 bases. The CDR3 is made up of 13 amino acids. Germline CDR1 is ENHRY and CDR2 is SYGVKD. The CDR3 is CAVSEQQGEKLFF. The CDR3 nucleotides read TGTGCCGTCAGTGAACAACAGGGAGAAAAACTGTTTTTT.

This clonotype appeared a few times. The chain links TRBV11-2 to TRBJ2-7; 10 positions agree with TRBD2. CDR3 length equals 16 residues. J was trimmed by 3 bases and V by 3 bases; bases with no gene match: 8. The germline CDR1 and CDR2 sequences are SGHAT and FQNNGV. CDR3 sequence reads: CASSFSSRTSGYEQYF. The CDR3 DNA is TGTGCCAGCAGCTTCTCCTCCAGGACTAGCGGCTACGAGCAGTACTTC.

This clonotype was picked up many times. The chain recombines TRBV12-3 or TRBV12-4 with TRBJ2-7; D might be TRBD2 (6 bases). The CDR3 is 14 residues long. V lost 5 bases, J lost 0 bases, and 11 bases lay in between. In DNA, the CDR3 is TGTGCCAGCAGTCGTTGGGACTCCTCCTACGAGCAGTACTTC. This codes for CASSRWDSSYEQYF.

This chain joins TRBV12-3 or TRBV12-4 and TRBJ2-2; 9 nucleotides agree with TRBD1. The CDR3 has 17 amino acids. V lost 2 bases, J lost 2 bases, and 6 bases stayed unmatched. DNA of the CDR3: TGTGCCAGCAGTTTATATGGGACAGGGATTAACACCGGGGAGCTGTTTTTT. It translates to CASSLYGTGINTGELFF.

CDR3 DNA: TGCAGTGCTAGGGAGACAGAGGACACTGAAGCTTTCTTT. Encoded protein: CSARETEDTEAFF. This chain joins TRBV20-1 and TRBJ1-1; a possible D gene is TRBD1 (5 bases). The germline V and J ends were trimmed by 3 bases and 3 bases, with 11 bases remaining between them. CDR1 is DFQATT and CDR2 is SNEGSKA in the germline V gene (reference sequence). The CDR3 loop spans 13 amino acids.

The rearrangement links TRBV19 to TRBJ2-3; no definite D call. The V end lost 4 bases, the J end lost 0 bases, and 11 bases lay between the germline ends. The CDR3 covers 15 residues. The V gene's germline CDR1 is LNHDA and CDR2 SQIVND (reference sequence). CDR3: CASSKNVGSTDTQYF. The CDR3 DNA sequence: TGTGCCAGTAGTAAAAACGTCGGTAGCACAGATACGCAGTATTTT.

V is TRBV5-1 and J is TRBJ2-3, with D perhaps matching TRBD1 (6 bases). Germline lookup yields CDR1 SGHRS and CDR2 YFSETQ. The CDR3 runs to 15 residues. Trimming took off 3 bases at V and 2 bases at J, with 13 bases between the two ends. Here the CDR3 DNA reads TGCGCCAGCAGCTACCTGACAGGCTTCACAGATACGCAGTATTTT. Its translation: CASSYLTGFTDTQYF.

V gene TRBV3-1 combines with J gene TRBJ1-2; 7 positions match TRBD1. The germline gives CDR1 LGHDT, CDR2 YNNKEL (reference sequence). The CDR3 has 14 residues. With V trimmed by 0 bases and J by 4 bases, 2 bases remained unmatched. The CDR3 spells CASSQEGTVYGYTF. CDR3 nucleotide sequence: TGTGCCAGCAGCCAAGAAGGGACAGTCTATGGCTACACCTTC.

Remarks on this clonotype: The junction shows a germline mismatch at one end, possibly a read error. The chain joins TRBV28 to TRBJ2-1; TRBD2 matches 8 bases. This CDR3 comprises 18 residues. Germline values: CDR1 MDHEN, CDR2 SYDVKM. CDR3 sequence (DNA): TGTGCCAGCAGTTTATTAGCGGGGAACTCTTTCTCCTGCAATGAGCAGTTCTTC. Translating it yields CASSLLAGNSFSCNEQFF.